Below, 9 T cell receptor beta chains from the same sample are listed, as sequenced in a study of blood T cell repertoires in COVID-19. Generated by immunoSEQ multiplex PCR, the TCRdb table keeps only in-frame clones and is missing some. The sample lists over 130,000 clones; about 91% were seen once. The specimen was peripheral blood. These receptor sequences come from a human donor in a cohort sampled during active COVID-19.

J is TRBJ2-3 and V is TRBV24-1; maybe TRBD2 (5 bases). This CDR3 spans 14 amino acids. CDR1 KGHDR and CDR2 SFDVKD come from the germline V gene. The germline V and J ends were trimmed by 2 bases and 8 bases, with 13 bases remaining between them. CDR3 sequence (DNA): TGTGCCACCAGTGATTCAACAGCGGTCCCTACGCAGTATTTT. This gives the protein CATSDSTAVPTQYF.

The rearrangement links TRBV2 to TRBJ1-2; 7 bases are a match to TRBD1. Losses at the gene ends were 0 bases for V and 8 bases for J; bases not matched to a gene: 9. The CDR3 sequence is 15 residues long. The germline V gene encodes CDR1 SNHLY and CDR2 FYNNEI. The CDR3 region has the DNA TGTGCCAGCAGTGAAGCGTCAGCCCAGGGGGTAGGCTACACCTTC. Translation: CASSEASAQGVGYTF.

Here the CDR3 reads CATSDLWGTTGELFF. CDR3 coding DNA: TGTGCCACCAGTGATTTGTGGGGGACTACCGGGGAGCTGTTTTTT. V usage is TRBV24-1 and J usage is TRBJ2-2; possibly TRBD2 for D (6 bases). This CDR3 region has 15 residues. CDR1 KGHDR and CDR2 SFDVKD come from the germline V gene. Trimming removed 0 bases at V and 5 bases at J, with 9 bases between.

The chain combines TRBV5-1 with TRBJ2-3, with D unresolved. Germline V gene lookup returns CDR1 SGHRS and CDR2 YFSETQ. CDR3 size: 14 residues. Between the trimmed V and J ends, which lost 4 bases and 0 bases, there was a span of 9 bases. In DNA form, the CDR3 reads TGCGCCAGCAGCCTAACCGGGAGCACAGATACGCAGTATTTT. Its protein is CASSLTGSTDTQYF.

The chain links TRBV7-8 to TRBJ2-5, with TRBD1 as a possible D gene (5 bases). Trimming removed 6 bases from V and 0 bases from J, with 14 bases in between. CDR1 and CDR2 from the germline V gene are SGHVS and FQNEAQ. The CDR3 runs 15 residues. For the CDR3, the DNA is TGTGCCAGCAGGATTGACCGACAGTACCAAGAGACCCAGTACTTC. It encodes CASRIDRQYQETQYF.

The chain carries TRBV19 and TRBJ2-1; TRBD1 matches at 8 bases. Per the germline V gene, CDR1 is LNHDA and CDR2 is SQIVND (reference sequence). The CDR3 consists of 13 residues. V gave up 2 bases and J gave up 7 bases; unmatched junction bases: 1. For the CDR3, the DNA is TGTGCCAGTAGTATAAACAGGGGGAATGAGCAGTTCTTC. It encodes CASSINRGNEQFF.

The chain has TRBV4-2 and TRBJ1-4; TRBD1 aligns across 8 bases. From germline, CDR1 is LGHNA and CDR2 YNFKEQ. Germline trimming cut 3 bases from V and 8 bases from J; bases unmatched to any gene: 8. The CDR3 has 15 amino acids. DNA for the CDR3: TGTGCCAGCAGCCAGGCGGACAGGGAGGTGGAAAAACTGTTTTTT. This gives the protein CASSQADREVEKLFF.

Only a few counts were recorded for this clone. CDR3 coding DNA: TGTGCCAGCAGCTCGAGCGACTCCTACGAGCAGTACTTC. Protein sequence: CASSSSDSYEQYF. J is TRBJ2-7 and V is TRBV7-9, with D uncertain. Trimming cost V 4 bases and J 0 bases, with 7 bases left between them. The germline V gene has CDR1 SEHNR and CDR2 FQNEAQ (reference sequence). The CDR3 covers 13 residues. The full variable domain, in which reference TRBV7-9 and TRBJ2-7 provide the parts outside the CDR3, is DTGVSQNPRHKITKRGQNVTFRCDPISEHNRLYWYRQTLGQGPEFLTYFQNEAQLEKSRLLSDRFSAERPKGSFSTLEIQRTEQGDSAMYLCASSSSDSYEQYFGPGTRLTVT.

The genes are TRBV2 and TRBJ1-5, with TRBD1 identical over 10 bases. Trimming took 5 bases from V and 3 from J; bases not matched to a gene: 4. Germline V gene data show CDR1 as SNHLY and CDR2 as FYNNEI. This CDR3 is built from 15 residues. The CDR3 loop is CASSTGQGNNQPQHF. For the CDR3, the DNA is TGTGCCAGCAGTACGGGACAGGGGAACAATCAGCCCCAGCATTTT.